A single count supports the clone carrying this T cell receptor beta chain. Its antigen remains unidentified. CD45RA-negative memory and CD45RA+ naive subsets were split from the CD4+ cells. Using immunoSEQ multiplex PCR, the repertoire was profiled, and TCRdb retains in-frame clones only, with some absent. The sample lists about 2.4 million clones; 80% to 95% were seen once. V lost 9 bases and J 1 base, leaving 15 bases between the germline ends. CDR1 is SGHRS, CDR2 YFSETQ, per germline. There are 14 residues in the CDR3. The entry originates in a study of shared clonotypes between healthy human individuals. Whole-study findings and limits: What naive subsets generally showed was a larger estimated richness than memory subsets showed. Among a handful of donors, approximately 4.6% of naive CD4 clonotypes were found in common. Large depth notwithstanding, sorted-subset sequencing proved incomplete by rarefaction.

This receptor was obtained from a man aged 18 to 35 in good health. Some clones in this sample may be carry-over from other donors' samples. V usage is TRBV5-1 and J usage is TRBJ2-3, with D possibly TRBD1 on 6 matching bases. Sequencing was carried out using naive CD4+ T cells from PBMCs. Sample subset: CD45RA+ positively selected. The CDR3 DNA follows: TGCGCCACCGGCGCGTCAGGGGGCACAGATACGCAGTATTTT. Amino acid sequence: CATGASGGTDTQYF. Full variable domain (missing parts from reference TRBV5-1 and TRBJ2-3): KAGVTQTPRYLIKTRGQQVTLSCSPISGHRSVSWYQQTPGQGLQFLFEYFSETQRNKGNFPGRFSGRQFSNSRSEMNVSTLELGDSALYLCATGASGGTDTQYFGPGTRLTVL.